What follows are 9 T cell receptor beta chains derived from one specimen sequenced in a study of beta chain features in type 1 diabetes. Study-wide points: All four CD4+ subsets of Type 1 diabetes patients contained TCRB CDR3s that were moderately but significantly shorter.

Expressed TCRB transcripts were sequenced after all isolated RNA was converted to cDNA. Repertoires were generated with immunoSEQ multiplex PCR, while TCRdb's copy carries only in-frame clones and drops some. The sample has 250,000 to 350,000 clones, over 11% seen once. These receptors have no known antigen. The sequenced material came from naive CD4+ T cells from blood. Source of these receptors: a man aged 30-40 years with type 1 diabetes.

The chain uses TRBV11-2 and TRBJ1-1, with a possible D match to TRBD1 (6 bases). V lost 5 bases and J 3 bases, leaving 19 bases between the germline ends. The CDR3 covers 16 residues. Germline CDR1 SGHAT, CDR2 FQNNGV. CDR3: CASSEITGSVYTEAFF. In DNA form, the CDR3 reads TGTGCCAGCAGCGAGATTACAGGGTCGGTTTACACTGAAGCTTTCTTT.

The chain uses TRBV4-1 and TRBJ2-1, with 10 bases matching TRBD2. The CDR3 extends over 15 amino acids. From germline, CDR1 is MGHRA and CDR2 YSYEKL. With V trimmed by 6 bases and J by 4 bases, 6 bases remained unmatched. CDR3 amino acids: CASSHLAGAYNEQFF. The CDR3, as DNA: TGCGCCAGCAGTCATCTAGCGGGAGCTTACAATGAGCAGTTCTTC.

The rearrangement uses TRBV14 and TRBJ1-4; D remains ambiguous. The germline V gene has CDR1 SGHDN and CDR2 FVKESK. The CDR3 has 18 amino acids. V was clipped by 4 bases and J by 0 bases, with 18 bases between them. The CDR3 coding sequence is TGTGCCAGCAGCCGAGGTCGTCTTCAAACTTCAACTAATGAAAAACTGTTTTTT. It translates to CASSRGRLQTSTNEKLFF.

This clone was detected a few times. CDR3 DNA: TGTGCCAGCAGCCGCCGGGACACCCAAGAGACCCAGTACTTC. Its translation: CASSRRDTQETQYF. The chain couples TRBV7-9 to TRBJ2-5, with D possibly being TRBD1 (6 bases). Germline loops: CDR1 SEHNR, CDR2 FQNEAQ (reference sequence). The CDR3 is made up of 14 amino acids. Between the trimmed V and J ends, which lost 5 bases and 1 base, there was a span of 11 bases.

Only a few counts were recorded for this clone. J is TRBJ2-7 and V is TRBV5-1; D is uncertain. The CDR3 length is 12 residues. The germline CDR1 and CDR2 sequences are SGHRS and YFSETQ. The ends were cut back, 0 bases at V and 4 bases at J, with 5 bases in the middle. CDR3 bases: TGCGCCAGCAGCTTGGACCGGTACGAGCAGTACTTC. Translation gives CASSLDRYEQYF.

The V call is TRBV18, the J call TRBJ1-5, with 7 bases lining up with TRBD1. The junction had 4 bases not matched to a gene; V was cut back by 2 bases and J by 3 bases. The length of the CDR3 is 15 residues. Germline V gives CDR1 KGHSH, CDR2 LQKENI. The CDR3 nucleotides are TGTGCCAGCTCACCATCGACAGGGATCAATCAGCCCCAGCATTTT. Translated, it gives CASSPSTGINQPQHF.

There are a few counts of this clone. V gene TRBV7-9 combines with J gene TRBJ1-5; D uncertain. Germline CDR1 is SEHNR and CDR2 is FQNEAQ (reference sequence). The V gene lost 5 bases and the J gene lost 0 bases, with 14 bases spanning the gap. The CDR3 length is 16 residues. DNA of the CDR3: TGTGCCAGCAGCCCTGCCGCGGGGAATAGCAATCAGCCCCAGCATTTT. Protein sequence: CASSPAAGNSNQPQHF.

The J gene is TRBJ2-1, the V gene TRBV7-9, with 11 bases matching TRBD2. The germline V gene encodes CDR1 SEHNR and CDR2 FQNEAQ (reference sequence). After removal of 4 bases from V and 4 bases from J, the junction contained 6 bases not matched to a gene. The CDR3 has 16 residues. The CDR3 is CASSYLSGRAYNEQFF. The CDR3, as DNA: TGTGCCAGCAGCTATCTTAGCGGGAGGGCATACAATGAGCAGTTCTTC.

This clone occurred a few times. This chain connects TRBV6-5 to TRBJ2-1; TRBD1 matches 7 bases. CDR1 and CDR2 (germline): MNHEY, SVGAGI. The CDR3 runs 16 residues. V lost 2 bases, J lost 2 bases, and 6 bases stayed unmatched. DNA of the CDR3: TGTGCCAGCAGTTACGCGGCCGGGACAGCCTACAATGAGCAGTTCTTC. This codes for CASSYAAGTAYNEQFF.